The 15 T cell receptor beta chains presented below share a single source sample, sequenced in a study of OX40 agonist ivuxolimab in advanced cancers. The data were produced by immunoSEQ multiplex PCR, yet TCRdb's version contains in-frame clones alone and is incomplete. The data contain some 74,000 clones, more than 75% of them singletons. The sequencing used CD4+ or CD8+ T cells sorted from blood, collected in a trial of the OX40 agonist ivuxolimab. The receptors come from an adult with an advanced solid tumor such as melanoma, head and neck, liver or kidney cancer.

The gene calls are TRBV7-2 and TRBJ2-7; D gene ambiguous. CDR1 and CDR2 from the germline V gene are SGHTA and FQGNSA. This CDR3 spans 15 amino acids. With 1 base removed from V and 3 bases from J, the gap between germline ends came to 13 bases. CDR3 DNA: TGTGCCAGCAGCTTAGACAGAGCAAGTATCTACGAGCAGTACTTC. It translates to CASSLDRASIYEQYF.

CDR3 bases: TGTGCCAGCAGCCAAGCCAGGAACACTGAAGCTTTCTTT. Residues: CASSQARNTEAFF. The rearrangement links TRBV14 to TRBJ1-1, with D uncertain. CDR3 length: 13 residues. V shed 1 base and J shed 1 base, with 4 bases lying between them. Germline V gene data show CDR1 as SGHDN and CDR2 as FVKESK.

The table lists this clone with a few counts. This chain connects TRBV7-2 to TRBJ1-3; no definite D call. CDR3 size: 14 residues. V was pared by 2 bases and J by 3 bases, with 8 bases between. Per germline, CDR1 SGHTA and CDR2 FQGNSA. CDR3 in DNA: TGTGCCAGCAGCTTAAACATAAATGGAAACACCATATATTTT. It yields the protein CASSLNINGNTIYF.

The chain joins TRBV5-4 to TRBJ2-1, with TRBD2 identical over 8 bases. CDR3 length: 16 amino acids. Germline CDR1 is SGHNT and CDR2 is YYREEE (reference sequence). V lost 4 bases, J lost 8 bases, and 14 bases stayed unmatched. The CDR3 spells CASSRGGTRGGDEQFF. CDR3 in DNA: TGTGCCAGCAGCCGGGGCGGGACCCGGGGGGGAGATGAGCAGTTCTTC.

The genes are TRBV5-1 and TRBJ2-4; D gene unclear. This CDR3 comprises 13 residues. Germline V gene lookup returns CDR1 SGHRS and CDR2 YFSETQ. The ends were cut back, 2 bases at V and 5 bases at J, with 8 bases in the middle. CDR3 amino acids: CASSFGGQNIQYF. DNA of the CDR3: TGCGCCAGCAGCTTCGGCGGACAAAACATTCAGTACTTC.

The V gene is TRBV6-6, the J gene TRBJ2-5; TRBD2 matches 11 bases. CDR3 length: 14 amino acids. Germline CDR1 and CDR2: MNHNY and SVGAGI (reference sequence). Unmatched junction bases numbered 9, after V lost 10 bases and J lost 5 bases. DNA of the CDR3: TGTGCCACCCTAACTAGCGGGAGAGCCGAGACCCAGTACTTC. This codes for CATLTSGRAETQYF.

CDR3 nucleotides: TGTGCCAGCAGCTCGACAGGACGATCCTACGAGCAGTACTTC. Amino acids: CASSSTGRSYEQYF. The gene calls are TRBV7-2 and TRBJ2-7; tentatively, D is TRBD1 (6 bases). CDR1 SGHTA and CDR2 FQGNSA come from the germline V gene. The CDR3 length is 14 residues. V lost 4 bases and J lost 1, with 11 bases in between.

J is TRBJ2-7 and V is TRBV6-6, with D possibly matching TRBD1 (6 bases). CDR1 is MNHNY, CDR2 SVGAGI, per germline (reference sequence). This CDR3 spans 14 amino acids. The V end lost 0 bases, the J end lost 3 bases, and 9 bases lay between the germline ends. This chain's CDR3 is CASSYSGGSYEQYF. The CDR3 nucleotides read TGTGCCAGCAGTTACTCAGGGGGTAGCTACGAGCAGTACTTC.

The gene calls are TRBV7-8 and TRBJ2-2, with 11 bases identical to TRBD2. CDR3 length: 17 residues. With 2 bases clipped from V and 3 bases from J, the junction kept 5 bases outside the gene matches. Germline V gene data show CDR1 as SGHVS and CDR2 as FQNEAQ. CDR3 coding DNA: TGTGCCAGCAGCTTACCATCACTAGCGGGGGACACCGGGGAGCTGTTTTTT. It specifies CASSLPSLAGDTGELFF. The full variable domain, with the rest looked up from reference TRBV7-8 and TRBJ2-2, is GAGVSQSPRYKVAKRGQDVALRCDPISGHVSLFWYQQALGQGPEFLTYFQNEAQLDKSGLPSDRFFAERPEGSVSTLKIQRTQQEDSAVYLCASSLPSLAGDTGELFFGEGSRLTVL.

This clone showed up just a few times. The DNA of the CDR3 is TGCGCCAGCAGCTTCTCCGGGACAGGGGGGCAAGAGACCCAGTACTTC. It encodes CASSFSGTGGQETQYF. V usage is TRBV5-1 and J usage is TRBJ2-5; 11 bases map to TRBD1. CDR1 is SGHRS and CDR2 is YFSETQ in the germline V gene. The CDR3 contains 16 residues. J lost 2 bases, V lost 2 bases, and 5 bases had no gene match.

The chain recombines TRBV11-2 with TRBJ2-7; TRBD2 is a possible D gene (7 bases). Germline V gives CDR1 SGHAT, CDR2 FQNNGV. The CDR3 runs to 14 residues. Trimming left V 4 bases short and J 6 bases short, with 16 bases between. This chain's CDR3 is CASSYPARGLEQYF. In DNA, the CDR3 is TGTGCCAGCAGCTATCCGGCGCGGGGGCTCGAGCAGTACTTC.

The CDR3 DNA reads as TGTGCCAGCAGCTTGTCTCACAGGATCACCGGGGAGCTGTTTTTT. Translating gives CASSLSHRITGELFF. The chain uses TRBV5-4 and TRBJ2-2; D possibly corresponds to TRBD1 (5 bases). Germline CDR1 SGHNT, CDR2 YYREEE (reference sequence). Trimming stripped 1 base from V and 4 bases from J, with 11 bases between. This CDR3 is 15 amino acids long.

This sequence joins TRBV13 and TRBJ1-2; D remains unclear. V lost 6 bases and J lost 0, with 14 bases in between. Germline V gene lookup returns CDR1 PRHDT and CDR2 FYEKMQ (reference sequence). The CDR3 length is 15 residues. The DNA of the CDR3 is TGTGCCAGCAGTAAAGAAAGGGTCCCTAACTATGGCTACACCTTC. Amino acids: CASSKERVPNYGYTF. The full variable domain, with the rest looked up from reference TRBV13 and TRBJ1-2, is AAGVIQSPRHLIKEKRETATLKCYPIPRHDTVYWYQQGPGQDPQFLISFYEKMQSDKGSIPDRFSAQQFSDYHSELNMSSLELGDSALYFCASSKERVPNYGYTFGSGTRLTVV.

This clone was found once. This rearrangement joins TRBV5-1 to TRBJ1-1; 11 nucleotides align to TRBD1. The V gene end was trimmed by 2 bases and the J gene end by 0 bases; junction bases not matched to a gene: 12. Germline V gives CDR1 SGHRS, CDR2 YFSETQ. The CDR3 has 19 residues. CDR3: CASSFGRAGTGGMNTEAFF. The CDR3 DNA reads TGCGCCAGCAGCTTCGGGCGGGCCGGGACAGGGGGAATGAACACTGAAGCTTTCTTT.

This clone was found a few times. J is TRBJ2-1 and V is TRBV7-2; D uncertain. Per germline, CDR1 SGHTA and CDR2 FQGNSA. V was trimmed by 4 bases and J by 9 bases, leaving 10 bases between them. The CDR3 is 12 amino acids. CDR3 protein: CASSWSRSEQFF. The CDR3 DNA reads as TGTGCCAGCAGCTGGTCCCGAAGTGAGCAGTTCTTC.